This passage covers 7 T cell receptor beta chains from one sample sequenced in a study of siplizumab effects on memory and regulatory T cells. The assay was immunoSEQ multiplex PCR, and TCRdb's table has in-frame clones only and misses some. The sample has approximately 94,000 clones; over 95% are singletons. Sequencing was performed on naive CD4+ T cells sorted from blood. The receptor set was obtained from a human donor in good health.

The chain employs TRBV9 and TRBJ2-1, with 10 positions matching TRBD1. The CDR3 contains 16 residues. In germline, CDR1 is SGDLS, CDR2 YYNGEE. Trimming cost V 3 bases and J 2 bases; bases outside gene matches: 5. The CDR3 here is CASSAGQGGPYNEQFF. The CDR3 coding sequence is TGTGCCAGCAGCGCCGGACAGGGGGGACCCTACAATGAGCAGTTCTTC. Full variable domain (missing parts from reference TRBV9 and TRBJ2-1): DSGVTQTPKHLITATGQRVTLRCSPRSGDLSVYWYQQSLDQGLQFLIQYYNGEERAKGNILERFSAQQFPDLHSELNLSSLELGDSALYFCASSAGQGGPYNEQFFGPGTRLTVL.

This chain links TRBV29-1 with TRBJ2-5; no firm D call. The germline V and J ends were trimmed by 2 bases and 0 bases, with 7 bases remaining between them. The CDR3 spans 13 residues. Per germline, CDR1 SQVTM and CDR2 ANQGSEA. The CDR3 DNA reads as TGCAGCGTTGAAAGCAGGTACCAAGAGACCCAGTACTTC. This gives the protein CSVESRYQETQYF.

The chain recombines TRBV5-1 with TRBJ2-7; 7 nucleotides agree with TRBD2. V trimming: 5 bases; J trimming: 7 bases; junction bases outside the gene matches: 12. Germline CDR1 and CDR2: SGHRS and YFSETQ. The CDR3 covers 14 residues. CDR3 sequence reads: CASRDRPNGREQYF. CDR3 DNA sequence: TGCGCCAGCAGGGATAGACCCAACGGGAGGGAGCAGTACTTC.

This chain uses TRBV9 with TRBJ2-5; 8 positions match TRBD1. The DNA end is more similar to TRBJ2-7, so the J call may be wrong. This CDR3 has 14 residues. From germline, CDR1 is SGDLS and CDR2 YYNGEE. CDR3 coding DNA: TGTGCCAGCAGCGCATCCGGGACAGGCTACGAGCAGTACTTC. Protein product: CASSASGTGYEQYF.

V usage is TRBV7-9 and J usage is TRBJ2-2; 11 bases line up with TRBD2. CDR1 is SEHNR, CDR2 FQNEAQ, per germline (reference sequence). V was pared by 4 bases and J by 0 bases, with 7 bases of the junction left unmatched. The CDR3 spans 18 residues. CDR3 protein: CASSSKLAGASNTGELFF. The CDR3 coding sequence is TGTGCCAGCAGCTCTAAACTAGCGGGGGCTTCGAACACCGGGGAGCTGTTTTTT.

This clone was recorded only once. This chain links TRBV5-1 with TRBJ1-1; possible D gene TRBD1, 6 bases. V gave up 5 bases and J gave up 3 bases, with 20 bases separating them. Germline values: CDR1 SGHRS, CDR2 YFSETQ. This CDR3 is 16 amino acids long. The CDR3, as DNA: TGCGCCAGCAGATTCGGGACATCTCCATGGGACACTGAAGCTTTCTTT. Amino acids: CASRFGTSPWDTEAFF.

CDR3 DNA: TGTGCCAGCAGGAGGATCGGTGGGTCCGGTCAGCCCCAGCATTTT. It specifies CASRRIGGSGQPQHF. The chain links TRBV28 to TRBJ1-5; D gene unclear. V lost 6 bases and J lost 6, with 18 bases in between. CDR3 length: 15 amino acids. The germline CDR1 and CDR2 sequences are MDHEN and SYDVKM. Based on the CDR3 plus reference TRBV28 and TRBJ1-5, the full variable domain is DVKVTQSSRYLVKRTGEKVFLECVQDMDHENMFWYRQDPGLGLRLIYFSYDVKMKEKGDIPEGYSVSREKKERFSLILESASTNQTSMYLCASRRIGGSGQPQHFGDGTRLSIL.